These 14 T cell receptor beta chains came from one sample sequenced in a study of control samples from healthy donors and cancer patients. TCRdb's copy holds only in-frame clones and misses some; the assay was immunoSEQ multiplex PCR. The sample carries about 60,000 clones, 75% to 95% recorded once. The sample comprised PBMCs. The receptors here all came from a woman in her forties or fifties with colorectal cancer.

The CDR3 region has the DNA TGTGCCATCAGTGAGGCAGGTGGGGATTCACCCCTCCACTTT. Amino acids: CAISEAGGDSPLHF. The chain joins TRBV10-3 to TRBJ1-6; D is unresolved. The CDR3 length is 14 residues. V lost 2 bases and J 8 bases, leaving 10 bases between the germline ends. CDR1 and CDR2 (germline): ENHRY, SYGVKD.

V and J are TRBV6-5 and TRBJ2-1; D remains unclear. Germline CDR1 and CDR2: MNHEY and SVGAGI. The CDR3 contains 12 residues. Trimming cost V 0 bases and J 6 bases, with 3 bases left between them. The DNA for the CDR3 is TGTGCCAGCAGTTACTCGGGCAATGAGCAGTTCTTC. Its translation: CASSYSGNEQFF.

V gene TRBV12-3 or TRBV12-4 combines with J gene TRBJ2-7; either TRBD1 or TRBD2 may supply D (5 bases each). The CDR3 contains 13 residues. Trimming pared 5 bases from V and 2 bases from J, leaving 10 bases between. The CDR3 nucleotides read TGTGCCAGCAGTGGGGGAATCCCCTACGAGCAGTACTTC. Translating it yields CASSGGIPYEQYF.

The V call is TRBV28, the J call TRBJ2-7; D might be TRBD1 (6 bases). The CDR3 is 16 amino acids. Germline CDR1 and CDR2: MDHEN and SYDVKM. The ends were cut back, 6 bases at V and 1 base at J, with 19 bases in the middle. This CDR3 reads CASSPQVLGGSYEQYF. In DNA, the CDR3 is TGTGCCAGCAGCCCCCAGGTACTAGGGGGTTCCTACGAGCAGTACTTC.

V and J are TRBV13 and TRBJ1-2; D is unclear. Germline V gene sequence: CDR1 PRHDT, CDR2 FYEKMQ (reference sequence). The V end was cut by 3 bases, the J end by 8 bases, with 7 bases between. The CDR3 length is 11 residues. The CDR3 DNA reads TGTGCCAGCAGCTTGCTTGGAGGCTACACCTTC. This codes for CASSLLGGYTF.

The chain employs TRBV10-2 and TRBJ1-1, with D hard to call. Germline V gene data show CDR1 as WSHSY and CDR2 as SAAADI. The CDR3 contains 12 residues. V was trimmed by 8 bases and J by 1 base, leaving 8 bases between them. The CDR3 sequence: CASRLGNTEAFF. The CDR3 DNA is TGCGCCAGCCGACTCGGGAACACTGAAGCTTTCTTT.

The gene calls are TRBV5-1 and TRBJ2-7; 11 bases agree with TRBD1. Germline-derived CDR1 and CDR2 are SGHRS and YFSETQ. Unmatched junction bases numbered 4, after V lost 3 bases and J lost 2 bases. This CDR3 has 15 amino acids. CDR3 sequence: CASSSRTGGPYEQYF. DNA of the CDR3: TGCGCCAGCAGCTCCCGGACAGGGGGCCCCTACGAGCAGTACTTC.

The V call is TRBV24-1, the J call TRBJ2-1, with TRBD2 matching over 11 bases. V shed 5 bases, J shed 6 bases, and the junction held 2 bases outside the gene matches. The V gene's germline CDR1 is KGHDR and CDR2 SFDVKD. CDR3 length: 14 residues. CDR3 nucleotides: TGTGCCACCAGTGCTCTAGCGGGAGGCAATGAGCAGTTCTTC. The encoded protein is CATSALAGGNEQFF.

In its sample, this clone was seen once. The V gene is TRBV19, the J gene TRBJ2-1; D is uncertain. The V end was cut by 3 bases, the J end by 3 bases, with 12 bases between. This CDR3 has 15 amino acids. CDR1 is LNHDA and CDR2 is SQIVND in the germline V gene (reference sequence). The DNA of the CDR3 is TGTGCCAGTAGTATCCTGACGGAAGACTACAATGAGCAGTTCTTC. Its protein is CASSILTEDYNEQFF.

As to this clone: The junction departs from the called germline gene at one end, perhaps through a read error. The rearrangement uses TRBV14 and TRBJ2-2; D is undetermined. CDR1 and CDR2 (germline): SGHDN, FVKESK. This CDR3 region has 13 residues. CDR3 sequence reads: CASSQVNAGELFF. The CDR3 DNA reads as TGTGCCAGCAGCCAAGTGAACGCCGGGGAGCTGTTTTTT.

V gene TRBV7-9 combines with J gene TRBJ1-2; 7 nucleotides match TRBD1. The CDR3 contains 13 residues. CDR1 is SEHNR, CDR2 FQNEAQ, per germline (reference sequence). V lost 2 bases to trimming and J lost 6 bases; unmatched junction nucleotides: 3. This chain's CDR3 is CASSLHDRDGYTF. The CDR3 DNA is TGTGCCAGCAGCTTACATGACAGGGATGGCTACACCTTC.

The V call is TRBV6-5, the J call TRBJ2-7; D is unresolved. The CDR3 is made up of 14 amino acids. Trimming cost V 0 bases and J 0 bases, with 6 bases left between them. From germline, CDR1 is MNHEY and CDR2 SVGAGI. DNA for the CDR3: TGTGCCAGCAGTTACTCTACGAGCTCCTACGAGCAGTACTTC. Translating it yields CASSYSTSSYEQYF.

The rearrangement joins TRBV9 to TRBJ1-1; D perhaps matches TRBD1 (5 bases). From germline, CDR1 is SGDLS and CDR2 YYNGEE. Trimming removed 4 bases from V and 11 bases from J, with 18 bases in between. The CDR3 extends over 13 amino acids. CDR3 sequence (DNA): TGTGCCAGCAGCCCTACAGGTCGGCCGGGCGCTTTCTTT. Encoded protein: CASSPTGRPGAFF.

This chain connects TRBV6-5 to TRBJ1-2, with D hard to call. Germline CDR1 is MNHEY and CDR2 is SVGAGI. With 7 bases removed from V and 7 bases from J, the gap between germline ends came to 16 bases. The CDR3 length is 13 residues. Here the CDR3 reads CASTLTVTGGYTF. The CDR3 DNA sequence: TGTGCCAGCACCCTAACAGTTACGGGTGGCTACACCTTC.